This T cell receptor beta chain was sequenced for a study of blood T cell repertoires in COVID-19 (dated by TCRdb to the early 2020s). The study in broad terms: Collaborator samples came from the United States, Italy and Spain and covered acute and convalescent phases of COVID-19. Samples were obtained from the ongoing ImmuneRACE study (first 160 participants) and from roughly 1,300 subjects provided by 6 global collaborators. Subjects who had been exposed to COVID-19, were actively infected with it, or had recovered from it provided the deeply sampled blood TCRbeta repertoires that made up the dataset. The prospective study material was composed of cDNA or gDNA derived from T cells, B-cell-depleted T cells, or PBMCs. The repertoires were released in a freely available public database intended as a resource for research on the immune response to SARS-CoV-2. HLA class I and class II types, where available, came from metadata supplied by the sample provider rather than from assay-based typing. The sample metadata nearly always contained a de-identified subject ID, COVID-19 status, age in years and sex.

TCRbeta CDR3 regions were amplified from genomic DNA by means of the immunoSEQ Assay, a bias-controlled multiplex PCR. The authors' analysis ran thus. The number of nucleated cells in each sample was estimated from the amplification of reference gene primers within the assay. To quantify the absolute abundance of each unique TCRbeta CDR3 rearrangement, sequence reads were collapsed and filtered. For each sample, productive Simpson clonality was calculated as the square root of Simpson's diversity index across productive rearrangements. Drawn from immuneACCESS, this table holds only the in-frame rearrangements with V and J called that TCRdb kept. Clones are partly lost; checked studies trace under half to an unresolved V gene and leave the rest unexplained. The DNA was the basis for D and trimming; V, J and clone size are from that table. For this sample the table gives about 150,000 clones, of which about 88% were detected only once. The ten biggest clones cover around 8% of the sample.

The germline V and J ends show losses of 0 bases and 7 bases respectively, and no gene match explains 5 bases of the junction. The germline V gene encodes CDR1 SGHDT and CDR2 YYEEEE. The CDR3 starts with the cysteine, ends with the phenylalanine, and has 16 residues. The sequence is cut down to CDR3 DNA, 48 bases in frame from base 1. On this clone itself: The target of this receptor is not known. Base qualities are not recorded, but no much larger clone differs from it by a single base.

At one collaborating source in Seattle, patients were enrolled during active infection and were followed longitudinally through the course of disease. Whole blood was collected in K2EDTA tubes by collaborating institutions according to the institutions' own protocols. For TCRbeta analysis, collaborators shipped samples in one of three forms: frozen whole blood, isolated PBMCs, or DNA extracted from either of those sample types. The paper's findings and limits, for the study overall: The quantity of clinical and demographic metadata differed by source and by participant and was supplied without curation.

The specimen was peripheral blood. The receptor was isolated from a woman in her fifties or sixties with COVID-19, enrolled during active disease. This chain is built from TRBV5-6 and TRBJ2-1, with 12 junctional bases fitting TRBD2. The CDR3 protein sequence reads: CASSLGLAGVANEQFF. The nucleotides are TGTGCCAGCAGCTTGGGACTAGCGGGAGTGGCTAATGAGCAGTTCTTC.